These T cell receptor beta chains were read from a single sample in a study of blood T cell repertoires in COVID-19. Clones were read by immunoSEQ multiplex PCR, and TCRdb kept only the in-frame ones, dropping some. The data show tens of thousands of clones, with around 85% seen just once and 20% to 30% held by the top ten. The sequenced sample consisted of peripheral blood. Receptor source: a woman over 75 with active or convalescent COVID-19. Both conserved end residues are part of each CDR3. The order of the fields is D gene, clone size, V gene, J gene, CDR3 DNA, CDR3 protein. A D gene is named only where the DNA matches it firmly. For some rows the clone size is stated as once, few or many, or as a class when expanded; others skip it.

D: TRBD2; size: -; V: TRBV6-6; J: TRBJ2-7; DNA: TGTGCCAGCAGTTTCACTAGCGGGGGGGCGCGGGAGCAGTACTTC; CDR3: CASSFTSGGAREQYF
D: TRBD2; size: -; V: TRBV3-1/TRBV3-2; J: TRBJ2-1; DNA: TGTGCCAGCAGCCAAGGGACTAGCGGGGTATATGAGCAGTTCTTC; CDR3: CASSQGTSGVYEQFF
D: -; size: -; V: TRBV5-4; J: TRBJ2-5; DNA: TGTGCCAGCAGCTTAGGGGGGGCCCTCCGGGAGACCCAGTACTTC; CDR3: CASSLGGALRETQYF
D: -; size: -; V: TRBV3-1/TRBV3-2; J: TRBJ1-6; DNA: TGTGCCAGCAGGGCAAGACATCCCATTTCCATACATCATAATTCACCCCTCCACTTT; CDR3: CASRARHPISIHHNSPLHF
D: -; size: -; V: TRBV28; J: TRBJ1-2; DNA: TGTGCCAGCAGTAACCCACAGGGATTCGGGGGCTACACCTTC; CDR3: CASSNPQGFGGYTF
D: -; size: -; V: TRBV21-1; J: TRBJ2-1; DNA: TGTGCCAGCAGCAAAGTACAGCGGGGGGGCAATGAGCAGTTCTTC; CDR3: CASSKVQRGGNEQFF
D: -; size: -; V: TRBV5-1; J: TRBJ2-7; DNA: TGCGCCAGCAGCGGCCCGCAGGGTACGAACTACGAGCAGTACTTC; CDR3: CASSGPQGTNYEQYF
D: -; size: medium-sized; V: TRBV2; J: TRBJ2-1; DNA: TGTGCCAGCATCCGATTCGGGGGCTCCTACAATGAGCAGTTCTTC; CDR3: CASIRFGGSYNEQFF
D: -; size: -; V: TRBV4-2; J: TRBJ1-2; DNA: TGTGCCAGCAGCCCCGTAGGGGACTATGGCTACACCTTC; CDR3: CASSPVGDYGYTF
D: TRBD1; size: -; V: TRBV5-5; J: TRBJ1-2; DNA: TGTGCCAGCAGCGGGGGACAGAGCTATGGCTACACCTTC; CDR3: CASSGGQSYGYTF
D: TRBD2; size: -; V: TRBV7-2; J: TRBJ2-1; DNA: TGTGCCAGCAGCCCCGGGGGGGGGCGTTATGAGCAGTTCTTC; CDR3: CASSPGGGRYEQFF
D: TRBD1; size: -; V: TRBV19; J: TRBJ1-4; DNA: TGTGCCAGTACCAGACAGGGATTGGAAAAACTGTTTTTT; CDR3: CASTRQGLEKLFF
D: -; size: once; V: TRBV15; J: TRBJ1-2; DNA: TGTGCCACCAGCAGAGAACAGAACAGCTATGGCTACACCTTC; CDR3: CATSREQNSYGYTF
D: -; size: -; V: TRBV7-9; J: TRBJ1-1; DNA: TGTGCCAGCAGCAGGGAACCCAGTCGCCAGAACACTGAAGCTTTCTTT; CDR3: CASSREPSRQNTEAFF
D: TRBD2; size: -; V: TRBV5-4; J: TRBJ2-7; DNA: TGTGCCAGCAGGCCAGCTACAAGCGGGGGAAGGTCCTACGAGCAGTACTTC; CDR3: CASRPATSGGRSYEQYF
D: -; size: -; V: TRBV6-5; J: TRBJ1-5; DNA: TGTGCCAGCAGTTATGTAGCAGATAGCAATCAGCCCCAGCATTTT; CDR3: CASSYVADSNQPQHF